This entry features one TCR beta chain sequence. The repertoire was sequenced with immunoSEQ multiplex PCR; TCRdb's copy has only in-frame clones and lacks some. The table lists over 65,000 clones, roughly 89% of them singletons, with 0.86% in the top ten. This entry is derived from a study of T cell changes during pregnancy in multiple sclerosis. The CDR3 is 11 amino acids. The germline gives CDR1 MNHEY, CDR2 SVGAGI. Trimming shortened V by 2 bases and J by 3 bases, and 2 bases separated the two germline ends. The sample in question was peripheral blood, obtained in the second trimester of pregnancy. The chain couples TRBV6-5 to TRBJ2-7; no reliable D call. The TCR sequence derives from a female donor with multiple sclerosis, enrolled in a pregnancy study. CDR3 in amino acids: CASSYLYEQYF. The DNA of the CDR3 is TGTGCCAGCAGTTACCTCTACGAGCAGTACTTC.